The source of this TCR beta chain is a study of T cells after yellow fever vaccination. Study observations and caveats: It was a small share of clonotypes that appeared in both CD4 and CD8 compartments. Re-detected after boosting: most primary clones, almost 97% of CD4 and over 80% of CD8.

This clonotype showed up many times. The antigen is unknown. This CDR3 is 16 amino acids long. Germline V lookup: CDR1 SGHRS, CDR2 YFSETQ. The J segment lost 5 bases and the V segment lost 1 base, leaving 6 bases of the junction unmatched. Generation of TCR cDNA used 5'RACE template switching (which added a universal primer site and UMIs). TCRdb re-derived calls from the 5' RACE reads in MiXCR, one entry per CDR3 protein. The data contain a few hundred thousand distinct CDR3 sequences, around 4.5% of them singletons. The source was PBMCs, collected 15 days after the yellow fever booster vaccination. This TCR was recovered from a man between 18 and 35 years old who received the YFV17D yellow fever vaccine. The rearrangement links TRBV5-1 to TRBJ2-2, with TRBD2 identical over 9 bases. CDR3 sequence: CASSLSASGTTGELFF. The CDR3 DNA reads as TGCGCCAGCAGCTTGTCGGCTAGCGGGACGACCGGGGAGCTGTTTTTT. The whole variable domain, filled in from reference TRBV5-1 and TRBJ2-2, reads KAGVTQTPRYLIKTRGQQVTLSCSPISGHRSVSWYQQTPGQGLQFLFEYFSETQRNKGNFPGRFSGRQFSNSRSEMNVSTLELGDSALYLCASSLSASGTTGELFFGEGSRLTVL.